This T cell receptor beta chain is from a study of control samples from healthy donors and cancer patients. Germline loops: CDR1 SQVTM, CDR2 ANQGSEA. The CDR3 sequence is 11 residues long. With 4 bases removed from V and 4 bases from J, the gap between germline ends came to 7 bases. Sequencing used immunoSEQ multiplex PCR; TCRdb keeps in-frame clones, though not all of them. The sample lists some 150,000 clones; 85% to 95% were seen once. The chain joins TRBV29-1 to TRBJ1-2; unclear D gene. This sequence originates from a man aged 35 to 55 in good health. Sequencing was done on a sample of blood. For the CDR3, the DNA is TGCAGCGTTGGTGACACCTATGGCTACACCTTC. Translating it yields CSVGDTYGYTF.